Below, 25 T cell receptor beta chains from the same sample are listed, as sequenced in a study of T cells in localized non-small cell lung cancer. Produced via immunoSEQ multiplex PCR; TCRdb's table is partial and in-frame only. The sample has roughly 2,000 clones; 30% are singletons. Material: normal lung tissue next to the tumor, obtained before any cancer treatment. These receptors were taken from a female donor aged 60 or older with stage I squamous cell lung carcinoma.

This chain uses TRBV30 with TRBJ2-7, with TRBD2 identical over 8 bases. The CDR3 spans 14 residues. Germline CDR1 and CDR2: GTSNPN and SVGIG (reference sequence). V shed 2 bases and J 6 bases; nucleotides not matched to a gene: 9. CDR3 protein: CAWSPRGGRSEQYF. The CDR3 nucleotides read TGTGCCTGGAGTCCTCGGGGGGGCAGGAGCGAGCAGTACTTC.

The CDR3 sequence: CASSPSGEQGYEQYV. The CDR3 nucleotides are TGTGCCAGTAGTCCGAGCGGGGAGCAAGGCTACGAGCAGTACGTC. The chain carries TRBV19 and TRBJ2-7, with 7 positions matching TRBD2. V dropped 5 bases and J dropped 3; count of bases not matched to a gene: 10. The germline gives CDR1 LNHDA, CDR2 SQIVND (reference sequence). This CDR3 comprises 15 residues.

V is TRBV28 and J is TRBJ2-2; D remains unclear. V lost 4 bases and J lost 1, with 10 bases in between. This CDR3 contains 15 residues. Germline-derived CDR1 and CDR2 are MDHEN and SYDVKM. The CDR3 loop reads CASSSPAGNTGELFF. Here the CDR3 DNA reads TGTGCCAGCAGTTCCCCGGCAGGGAACACCGGGGAGCTGTTTTTT.

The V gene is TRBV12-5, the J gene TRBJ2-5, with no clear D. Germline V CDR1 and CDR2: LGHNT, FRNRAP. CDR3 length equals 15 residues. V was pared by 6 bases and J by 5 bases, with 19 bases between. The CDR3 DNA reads TGTGCTAGTGGCCCACTATTGGGCTCGGTGGAGACCCAGTACTTC. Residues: CASGPLLGSVETQYF.

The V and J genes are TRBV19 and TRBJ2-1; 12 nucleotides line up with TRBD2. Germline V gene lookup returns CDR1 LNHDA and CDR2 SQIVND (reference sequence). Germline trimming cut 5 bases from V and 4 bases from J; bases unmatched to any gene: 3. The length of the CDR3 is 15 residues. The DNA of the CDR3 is TGTGCCAGTAGTCTAGCGGGAGGGAGATACAATGAGCAGTTCTTC. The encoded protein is CASSLAGGRYNEQFF.

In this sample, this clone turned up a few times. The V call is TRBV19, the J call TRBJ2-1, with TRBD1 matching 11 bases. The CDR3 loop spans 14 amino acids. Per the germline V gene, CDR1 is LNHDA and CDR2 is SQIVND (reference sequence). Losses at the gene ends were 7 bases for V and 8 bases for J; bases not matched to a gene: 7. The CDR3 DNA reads TGTGCCAGTATGCGCCGGGGACAGGGGGATGAGCAGTTCTTC. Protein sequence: CASMRRGQGDEQFF.

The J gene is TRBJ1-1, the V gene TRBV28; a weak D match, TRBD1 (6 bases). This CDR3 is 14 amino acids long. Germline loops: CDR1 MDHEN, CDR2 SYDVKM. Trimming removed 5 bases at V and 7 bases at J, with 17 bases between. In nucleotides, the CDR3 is TGTGCCAGCAGTGTCCCCCCAGGGGAAGGTGAAGCTTTCTTT. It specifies CASSVPPGEGEAFF.

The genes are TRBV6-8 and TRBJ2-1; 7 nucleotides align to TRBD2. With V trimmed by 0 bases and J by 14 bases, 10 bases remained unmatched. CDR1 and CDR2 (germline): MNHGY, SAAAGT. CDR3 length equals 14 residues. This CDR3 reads CASSYSRSSGPEFF. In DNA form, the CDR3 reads TGTGCCAGCAGTTACTCGAGATCTAGCGGACCTGAGTTCTTC.

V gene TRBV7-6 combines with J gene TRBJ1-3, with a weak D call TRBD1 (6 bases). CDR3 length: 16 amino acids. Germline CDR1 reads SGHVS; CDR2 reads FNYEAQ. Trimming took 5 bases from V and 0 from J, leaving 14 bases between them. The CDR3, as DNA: TGTGCCAGCAGCGGCACAGGGTCCCGCTCTGGAAACACCATATATTTT. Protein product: CASSGTGSRSGNTIYF.

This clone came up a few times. CDR3: CASTPRDRPSGNTIYF. CDR3 coding DNA: TGTGCCAGTACCCCGCGGGACCGACCCTCTGGAAACACCATATATTTT. The V and J genes are TRBV19 and TRBJ1-3; a weak D match, TRBD1 (5 bases). Trimming removed 7 bases from V and 0 bases from J, with 16 bases in between. The CDR3 is 16 residues long. Germline CDR1 LNHDA, CDR2 SQIVND (reference sequence).

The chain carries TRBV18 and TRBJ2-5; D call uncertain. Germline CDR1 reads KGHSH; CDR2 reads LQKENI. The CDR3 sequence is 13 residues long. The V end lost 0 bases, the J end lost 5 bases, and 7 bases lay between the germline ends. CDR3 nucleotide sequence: TGTGCCAGCTCACCACCGTCAGAGGAGACCCAGTACTTC. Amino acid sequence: CASSPPSEETQYF.

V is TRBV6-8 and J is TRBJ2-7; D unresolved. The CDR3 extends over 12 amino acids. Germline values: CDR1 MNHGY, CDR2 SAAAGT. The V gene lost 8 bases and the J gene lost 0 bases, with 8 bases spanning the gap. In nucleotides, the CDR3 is TGTGCCAGCGGTCTCTCCTCCTACGAGCAGTACTTC. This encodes CASGLSSYEQYF.

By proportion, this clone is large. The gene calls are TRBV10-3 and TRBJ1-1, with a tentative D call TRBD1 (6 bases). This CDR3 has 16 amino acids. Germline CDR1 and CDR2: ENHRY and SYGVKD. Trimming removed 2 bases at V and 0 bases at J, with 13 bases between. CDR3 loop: CAISEEGQQMNTEAFF. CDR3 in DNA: TGTGCCATCAGTGAGGAGGGACAACAGATGAACACTGAAGCTTTCTTT.

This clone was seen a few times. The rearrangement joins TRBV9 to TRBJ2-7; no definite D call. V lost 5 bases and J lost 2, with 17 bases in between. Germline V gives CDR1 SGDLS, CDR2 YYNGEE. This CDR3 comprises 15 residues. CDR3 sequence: CASSLGQSLPYEQYF. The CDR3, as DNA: TGTGCCAGCAGTTTAGGGCAGTCGCTTCCCTACGAGCAGTACTTC.

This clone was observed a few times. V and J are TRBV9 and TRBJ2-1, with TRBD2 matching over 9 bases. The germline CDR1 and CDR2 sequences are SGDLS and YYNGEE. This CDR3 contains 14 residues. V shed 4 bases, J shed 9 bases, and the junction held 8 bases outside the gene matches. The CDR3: CASSLGSGRSEQFF. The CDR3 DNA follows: TGTGCCAGCAGCTTGGGGAGCGGGAGGTCTGAGCAGTTCTTC.

This CDR3 reads CSVEVQGKEAFF. CDR3 bases: TGCAGCGTTGAAGTCCAGGGGAAAGAAGCTTTCTTT. The chain employs TRBV29-1 and TRBJ1-1, with a possible D match to TRBD1 (6 bases). The CDR3 is made up of 12 amino acids. Looked up from germline, CDR1 is SQVTM and CDR2 is ANQGSEA. With 1 base removed from V and 8 bases from J, the gap between germline ends came to 11 bases.

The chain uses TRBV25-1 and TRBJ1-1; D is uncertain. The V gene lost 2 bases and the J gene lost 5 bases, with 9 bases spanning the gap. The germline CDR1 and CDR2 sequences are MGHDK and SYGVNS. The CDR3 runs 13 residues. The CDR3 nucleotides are TGTGCCAGCAGTGAAGTCCGCGGGACTGAAGCTTTCTTT. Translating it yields CASSEVRGTEAFF.

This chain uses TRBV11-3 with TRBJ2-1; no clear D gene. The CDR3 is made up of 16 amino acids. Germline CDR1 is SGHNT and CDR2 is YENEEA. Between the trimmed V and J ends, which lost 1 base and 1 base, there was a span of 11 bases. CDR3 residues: CASSLVVGPSYNEQFF. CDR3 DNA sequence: TGTGCCAGCAGCTTAGTGGTAGGCCCATCCTACAATGAGCAGTTCTTC.

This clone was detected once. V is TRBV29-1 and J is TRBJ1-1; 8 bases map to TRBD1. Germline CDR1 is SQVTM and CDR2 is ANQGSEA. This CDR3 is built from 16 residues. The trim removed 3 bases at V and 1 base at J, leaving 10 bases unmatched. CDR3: CSVDGPRQGKNTEAFF. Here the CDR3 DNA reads TGCAGCGTTGACGGGCCTAGACAGGGGAAGAACACTGAAGCTTTCTTT.

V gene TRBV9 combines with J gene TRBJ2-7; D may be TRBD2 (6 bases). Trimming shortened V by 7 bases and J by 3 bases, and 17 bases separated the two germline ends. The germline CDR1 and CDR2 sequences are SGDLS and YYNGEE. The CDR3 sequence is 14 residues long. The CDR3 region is CASLRGSLFYEQYF. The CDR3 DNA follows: TGTGCCAGCCTCCGGGGGTCGTTGTTCTACGAGCAGTACTTC.

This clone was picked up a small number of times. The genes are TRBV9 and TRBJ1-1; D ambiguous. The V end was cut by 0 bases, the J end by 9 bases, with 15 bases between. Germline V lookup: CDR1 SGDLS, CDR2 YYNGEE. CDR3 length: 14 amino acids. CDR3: CASSVGLDSWQAFF. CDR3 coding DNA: TGTGCCAGCAGCGTAGGTTTGGACTCCTGGCAAGCTTTCTTT.

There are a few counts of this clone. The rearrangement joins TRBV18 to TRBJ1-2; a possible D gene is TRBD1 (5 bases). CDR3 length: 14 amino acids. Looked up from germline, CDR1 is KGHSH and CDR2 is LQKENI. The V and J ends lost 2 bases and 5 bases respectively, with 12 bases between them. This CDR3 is CASSPVTVGYGYTF. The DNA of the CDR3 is TGTGCCAGCTCACCAGTGACAGTTGGGTATGGCTACACCTTC.

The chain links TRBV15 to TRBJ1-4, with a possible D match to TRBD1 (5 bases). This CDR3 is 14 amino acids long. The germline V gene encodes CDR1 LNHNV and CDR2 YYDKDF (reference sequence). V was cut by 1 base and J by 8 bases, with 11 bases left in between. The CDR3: CATSRVRVNEKLFF. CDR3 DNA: TGTGCCACCAGCAGAGTCAGGGTTAACGAAAAACTGTTTTTT.

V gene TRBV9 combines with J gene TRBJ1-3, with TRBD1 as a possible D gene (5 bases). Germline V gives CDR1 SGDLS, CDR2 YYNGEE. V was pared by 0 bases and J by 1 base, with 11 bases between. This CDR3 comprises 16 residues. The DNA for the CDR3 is TGTGCCAGCAGCGTAGAAGGGGAGATATCTGGAAACACCATATATTTT. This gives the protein CASSVEGEISGNTIYF.

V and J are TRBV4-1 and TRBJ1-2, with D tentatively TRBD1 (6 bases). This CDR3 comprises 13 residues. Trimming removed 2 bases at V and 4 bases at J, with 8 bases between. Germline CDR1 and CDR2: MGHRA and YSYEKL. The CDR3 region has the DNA TGCGCCAGCAGCCAAAGCAGGGGCTATGGCTACACCTTC. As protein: CASSQSRGYGYTF.